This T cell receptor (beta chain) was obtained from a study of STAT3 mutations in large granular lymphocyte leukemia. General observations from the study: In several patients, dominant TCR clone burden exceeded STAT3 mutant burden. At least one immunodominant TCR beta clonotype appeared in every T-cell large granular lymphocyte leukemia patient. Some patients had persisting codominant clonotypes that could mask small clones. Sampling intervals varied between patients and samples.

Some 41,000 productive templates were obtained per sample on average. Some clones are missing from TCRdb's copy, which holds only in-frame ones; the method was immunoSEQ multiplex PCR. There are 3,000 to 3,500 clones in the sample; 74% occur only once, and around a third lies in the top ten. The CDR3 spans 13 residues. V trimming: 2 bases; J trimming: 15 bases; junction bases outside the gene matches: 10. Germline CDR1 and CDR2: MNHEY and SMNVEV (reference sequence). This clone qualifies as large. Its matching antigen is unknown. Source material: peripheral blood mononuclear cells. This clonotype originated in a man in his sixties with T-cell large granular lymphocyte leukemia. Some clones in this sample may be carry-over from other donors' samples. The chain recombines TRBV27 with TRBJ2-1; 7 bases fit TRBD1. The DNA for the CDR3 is TGTGCCAGCAGTTTAAATGACAGGGCCTATATGTTCTTC. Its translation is CASSLNDRAYMFF.